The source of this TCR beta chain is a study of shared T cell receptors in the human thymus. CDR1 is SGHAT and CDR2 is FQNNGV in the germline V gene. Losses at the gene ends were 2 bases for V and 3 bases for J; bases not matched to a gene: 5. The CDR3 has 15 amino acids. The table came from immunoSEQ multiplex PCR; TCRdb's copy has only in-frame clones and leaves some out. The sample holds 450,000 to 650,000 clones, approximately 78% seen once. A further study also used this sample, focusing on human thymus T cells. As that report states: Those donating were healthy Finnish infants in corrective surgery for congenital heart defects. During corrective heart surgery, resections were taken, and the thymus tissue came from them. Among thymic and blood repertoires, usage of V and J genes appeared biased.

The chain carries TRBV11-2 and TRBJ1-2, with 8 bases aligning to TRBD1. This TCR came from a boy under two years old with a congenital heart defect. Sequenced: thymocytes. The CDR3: CASSLKQGEHYGYTF. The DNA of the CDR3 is TGTGCCAGCAGCTTAAAACAGGGGGAACACTATGGCTACACCTTC.